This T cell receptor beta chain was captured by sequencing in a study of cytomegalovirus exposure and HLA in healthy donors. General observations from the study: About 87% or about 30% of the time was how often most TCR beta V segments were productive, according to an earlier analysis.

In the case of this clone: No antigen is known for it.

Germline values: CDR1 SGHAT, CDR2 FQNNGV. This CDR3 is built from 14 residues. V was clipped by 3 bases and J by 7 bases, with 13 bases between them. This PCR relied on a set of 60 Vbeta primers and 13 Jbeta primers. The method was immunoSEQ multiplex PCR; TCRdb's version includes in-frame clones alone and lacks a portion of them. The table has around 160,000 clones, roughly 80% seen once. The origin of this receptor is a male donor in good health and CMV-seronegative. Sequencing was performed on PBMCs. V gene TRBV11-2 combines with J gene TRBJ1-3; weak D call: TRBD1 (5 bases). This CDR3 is CASSLEGWGNTIYF. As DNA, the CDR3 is TGTGCCAGCAGCTTGGAGGGGTGGGGTAACACCATATATTTT.